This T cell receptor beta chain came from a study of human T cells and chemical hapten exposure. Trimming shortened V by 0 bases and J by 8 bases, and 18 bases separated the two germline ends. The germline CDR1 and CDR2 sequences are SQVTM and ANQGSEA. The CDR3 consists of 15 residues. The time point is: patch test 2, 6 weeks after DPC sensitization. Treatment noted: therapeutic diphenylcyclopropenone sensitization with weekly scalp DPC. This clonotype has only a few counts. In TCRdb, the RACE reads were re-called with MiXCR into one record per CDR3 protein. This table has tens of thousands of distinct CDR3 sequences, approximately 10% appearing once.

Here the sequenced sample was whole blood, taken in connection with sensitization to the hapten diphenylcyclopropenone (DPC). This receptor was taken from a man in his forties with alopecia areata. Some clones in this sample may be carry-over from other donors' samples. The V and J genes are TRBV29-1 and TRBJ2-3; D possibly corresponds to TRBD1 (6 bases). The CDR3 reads CSVEDRVGTWATQYF. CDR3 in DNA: TGCAGCGTTGAAGATCGAGTAGGGACATGGGCTACGCAGTATTTT.